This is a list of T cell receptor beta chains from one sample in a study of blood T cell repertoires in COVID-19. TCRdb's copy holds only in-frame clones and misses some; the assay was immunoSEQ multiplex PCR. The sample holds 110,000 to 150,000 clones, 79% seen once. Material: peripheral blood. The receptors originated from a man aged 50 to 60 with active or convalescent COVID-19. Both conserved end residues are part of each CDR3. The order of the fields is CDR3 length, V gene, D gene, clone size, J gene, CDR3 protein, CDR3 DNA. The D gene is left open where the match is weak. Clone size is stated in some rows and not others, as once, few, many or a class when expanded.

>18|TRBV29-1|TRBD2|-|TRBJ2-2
CSVEVVETSGMDTGELFF
TGCAGCGTTGAGGTGGTTGAGACTAGCGGGATGGACACCGGGGAGCTGTTTTTT
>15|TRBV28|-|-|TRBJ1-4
CASRPDSQLNEKLFF
TGTGCCAGCAGACCCGACAGTCAACTTAATGAAAAACTGTTTTTT
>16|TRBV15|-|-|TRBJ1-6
CATSRDQGGNNSPLHF
TGTGCCACCAGCAGAGATCAGGGCGGTAATAATTCACCCCTCCACTTT
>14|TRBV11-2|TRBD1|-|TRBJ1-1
CASSLKTGVSEAFF
TGTGCCAGCAGCCTCAAGACAGGGGTCAGTGAAGCTTTCTTT
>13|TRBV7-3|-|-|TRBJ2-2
CASSWPNTGELFF
TGTGCCAGCAGCTGGCCGAACACCGGGGAGCTGTTTTTT
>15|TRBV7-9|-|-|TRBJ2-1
CASSFRLALYNEQFF
TGTGCCAGCAGCTTTCGGCTAGCTCTCTACAATGAGCAGTTCTTC
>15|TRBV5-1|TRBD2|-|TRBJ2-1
CASSLRLAGVNEQFF
TGCGCCAGCAGCCTACGACTAGCGGGAGTTAATGAGCAGTTCTTC
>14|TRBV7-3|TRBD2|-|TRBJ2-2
CASSPGLESGELFF
TGTGCCAGCAGCCCGGGACTAGAGTCCGGGGAGCTGTTTTTT
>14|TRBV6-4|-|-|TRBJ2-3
CASSDLGSKGTQYF
TGTGCCAGCAGTGATCTAGGGAGTAAGGGTACGCAGTATTTT
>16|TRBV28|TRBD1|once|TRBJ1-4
CASSPYGGQGNEKLFF
TGTGCCAGCAGTCCATATGGGGGACAGGGGAATGAAAAACTGTTTTTT
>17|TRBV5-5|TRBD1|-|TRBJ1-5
CASSSGTGTYSNQPQHF
TGTGCCAGCAGCTCCGGGACAGGGACTTATAGCAATCAGCCCCAGCATTTT
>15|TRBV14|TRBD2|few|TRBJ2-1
CASSLLAGGVNEQFF
TGTGCCAGCAGCCTCTTAGCGGGAGGGGTAAATGAGCAGTTCTTC
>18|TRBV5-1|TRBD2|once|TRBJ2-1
CASSPRTSGRAGVGEQFF
TGCGCCAGCAGCCCGCGAACTAGCGGGAGGGCCGGGGTGGGCGAGCAGTTCTTC
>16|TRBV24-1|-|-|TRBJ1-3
CATSDSLDSTGNTIYF
TGTGCCACCAGTGATTCCCTGGACAGTACTGGAAACACCATATATTTT
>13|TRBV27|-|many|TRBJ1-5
CASSLVYNQPQHF
TGTGCCAGCAGTTTGGTCTACAATCAGCCCCAGCATTTT
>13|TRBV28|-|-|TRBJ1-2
CASSGRGLAGYTF
TGTGCCAGCAGTGGGCGGGGCTTAGCTGGCTACACCTTC
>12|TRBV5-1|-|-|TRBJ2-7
CASSDRAYEQYF
TGCGCCAGTTCGGACAGAGCCTACGAGCAGTACTTC
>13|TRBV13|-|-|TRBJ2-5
CASSLWGSETQYF
TGTGCCAGCAGCTTATGGGGCTCCGAGACCCAGTACTTC
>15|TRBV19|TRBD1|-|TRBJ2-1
CASSIGPGGVDEQFF
TGTGCCAGTAGTATAGGGCCAGGGGGTGTGGATGAGCAGTTCTTC
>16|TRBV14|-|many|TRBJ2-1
CASSQEPESSYNEQFF
TGTGCCAGCAGCCAAGAACCGGAGAGCTCCTACAATGAGCAGTTCTTC
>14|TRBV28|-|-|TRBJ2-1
CASSLEASYNEQFF
TGTGCCAGCAGTTTAGAAGCCTCCTACAATGAGCAGTTCTTC
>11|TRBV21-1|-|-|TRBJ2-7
CASSPTYEQYF
TGTGCCAGCAGCCCCACCTACGAGCAGTACTTC
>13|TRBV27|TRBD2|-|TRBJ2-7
CAPTRELAGDEYF
TGTGCCCCCACTCGAGAACTAGCGGGAGACGAGTACTTC
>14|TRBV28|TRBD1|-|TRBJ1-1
CASSQTGPGTEAFF
TGTGCCAGCAGCCAGACAGGGCCGGGCACTGAAGCTTTCTTT
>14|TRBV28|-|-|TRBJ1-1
CASGTALGNTEAFF
TGTGCCAGCGGGACTGCTCTAGGGAACACTGAAGCTTTCTTT
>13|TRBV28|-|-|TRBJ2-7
CASSLAPGYEQYF
TGTGCCAGCAGTTTAGCCCCCGGCTACGAGCAGTACTTC
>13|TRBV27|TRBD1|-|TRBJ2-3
CATGDRGGGTQYF
TGTGCCACCGGGGACAGGGGAGGGGGTACGCAGTATTTT
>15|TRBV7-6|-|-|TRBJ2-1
CASSLVSDRYNEQFF
TGTGCCAGCAGCTTAGTGTCGGACAGATACAATGAGCAGTTCTTC
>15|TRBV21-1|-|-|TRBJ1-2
CASSTRGQANYGYTF
TGTGCCAGCAGTACCAGGGGACAGGCTAACTATGGCTACACCTTC
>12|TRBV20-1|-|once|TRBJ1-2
CSASKDPVGYTF
TGCAGTGCTAGTAAAGATCCAGTTGGCTACACCTTC
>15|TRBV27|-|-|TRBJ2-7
CASSLFPYRVYEQYF
TGTGCCAGCAGTTTATTCCCCTACAGGGTCTACGAGCAGTACTTC
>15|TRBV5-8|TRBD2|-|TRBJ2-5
CASSLGGTRQETQYF
TGTGCCAGCAGCCTCGGAGGGACTAGACAAGAGACCCAGTACTTC
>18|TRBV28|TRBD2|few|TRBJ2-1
CASTQAGLAGAAYNEQFF
TGTGCCAGCACCCAGGCGGGACTAGCGGGAGCAGCCTACAATGAGCAGTTCTTC
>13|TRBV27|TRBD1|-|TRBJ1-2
CASSPDRTYGYTF
TGTGCCAGCAGTCCGGACAGGACCTATGGCTACACCTTC
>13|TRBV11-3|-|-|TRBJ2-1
CASSLDSYGEQFF
TGTGCCAGCAGCTTAGATTCCTACGGGGAGCAGTTCTTC
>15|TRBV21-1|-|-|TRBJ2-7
CASSTADRYSYEQYF
TGTGCCAGCAGCACGGCGGACAGGTACTCCTACGAGCAGTACTTC
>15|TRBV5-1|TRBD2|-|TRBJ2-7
CASGPALAGATEQYF
TGCGCCAGCGGACCCGCACTAGCGGGAGCAACCGAGCAGTACTTC
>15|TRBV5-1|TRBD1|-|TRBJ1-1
CASSLGGQMNTEAFF
TGCGCCAGCAGCTTGGGGGGACAGATGAACACTGAAGCTTTCTTT
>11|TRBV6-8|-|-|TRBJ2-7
CASSGAYEQYF
TGTGCCAGCAGTGGAGCCTACGAGCAGTACTTC